The source of this T cell receptor (beta chain) is a study of OX40 agonist ivuxolimab in advanced cancers. Study overall: Therapy given before enrollment (anti-PD-1, anti-PD-L1 or anti-CTLA-4) was allowed, and over 35% had some.

The CDR3 extends over 16 amino acids. V shed 0 bases and J shed 5 bases, with 15 bases lying between them. In germline, CDR1 is MGHRA, CDR2 YSYEKL. Exclusion applied to patients with autoimmune disease history or systemic immunosuppression. Sequencing was performed with immunoSEQ multiplex PCR; in TCRdb, only in-frame clones are kept and a portion is missing. Among tens of thousands of clones listed, 88% were seen once. This chain links TRBV4-1 with TRBJ2-3; TRBD1 is a possible D gene (5 bases). This TCR was recovered from an adult with an advanced solid tumor such as melanoma, head and neck, liver or kidney cancer. The input for sequencing was CD4+ or CD8+ T cells sorted from blood, taken in a trial of the OX40 agonist ivuxolimab. The CDR3, as DNA: TGCGCCAGCAGCCAAGAAACAACAGGCAGGGTAGATACGCAGTATTTT. Residues: CASSQETTGRVDTQYF.